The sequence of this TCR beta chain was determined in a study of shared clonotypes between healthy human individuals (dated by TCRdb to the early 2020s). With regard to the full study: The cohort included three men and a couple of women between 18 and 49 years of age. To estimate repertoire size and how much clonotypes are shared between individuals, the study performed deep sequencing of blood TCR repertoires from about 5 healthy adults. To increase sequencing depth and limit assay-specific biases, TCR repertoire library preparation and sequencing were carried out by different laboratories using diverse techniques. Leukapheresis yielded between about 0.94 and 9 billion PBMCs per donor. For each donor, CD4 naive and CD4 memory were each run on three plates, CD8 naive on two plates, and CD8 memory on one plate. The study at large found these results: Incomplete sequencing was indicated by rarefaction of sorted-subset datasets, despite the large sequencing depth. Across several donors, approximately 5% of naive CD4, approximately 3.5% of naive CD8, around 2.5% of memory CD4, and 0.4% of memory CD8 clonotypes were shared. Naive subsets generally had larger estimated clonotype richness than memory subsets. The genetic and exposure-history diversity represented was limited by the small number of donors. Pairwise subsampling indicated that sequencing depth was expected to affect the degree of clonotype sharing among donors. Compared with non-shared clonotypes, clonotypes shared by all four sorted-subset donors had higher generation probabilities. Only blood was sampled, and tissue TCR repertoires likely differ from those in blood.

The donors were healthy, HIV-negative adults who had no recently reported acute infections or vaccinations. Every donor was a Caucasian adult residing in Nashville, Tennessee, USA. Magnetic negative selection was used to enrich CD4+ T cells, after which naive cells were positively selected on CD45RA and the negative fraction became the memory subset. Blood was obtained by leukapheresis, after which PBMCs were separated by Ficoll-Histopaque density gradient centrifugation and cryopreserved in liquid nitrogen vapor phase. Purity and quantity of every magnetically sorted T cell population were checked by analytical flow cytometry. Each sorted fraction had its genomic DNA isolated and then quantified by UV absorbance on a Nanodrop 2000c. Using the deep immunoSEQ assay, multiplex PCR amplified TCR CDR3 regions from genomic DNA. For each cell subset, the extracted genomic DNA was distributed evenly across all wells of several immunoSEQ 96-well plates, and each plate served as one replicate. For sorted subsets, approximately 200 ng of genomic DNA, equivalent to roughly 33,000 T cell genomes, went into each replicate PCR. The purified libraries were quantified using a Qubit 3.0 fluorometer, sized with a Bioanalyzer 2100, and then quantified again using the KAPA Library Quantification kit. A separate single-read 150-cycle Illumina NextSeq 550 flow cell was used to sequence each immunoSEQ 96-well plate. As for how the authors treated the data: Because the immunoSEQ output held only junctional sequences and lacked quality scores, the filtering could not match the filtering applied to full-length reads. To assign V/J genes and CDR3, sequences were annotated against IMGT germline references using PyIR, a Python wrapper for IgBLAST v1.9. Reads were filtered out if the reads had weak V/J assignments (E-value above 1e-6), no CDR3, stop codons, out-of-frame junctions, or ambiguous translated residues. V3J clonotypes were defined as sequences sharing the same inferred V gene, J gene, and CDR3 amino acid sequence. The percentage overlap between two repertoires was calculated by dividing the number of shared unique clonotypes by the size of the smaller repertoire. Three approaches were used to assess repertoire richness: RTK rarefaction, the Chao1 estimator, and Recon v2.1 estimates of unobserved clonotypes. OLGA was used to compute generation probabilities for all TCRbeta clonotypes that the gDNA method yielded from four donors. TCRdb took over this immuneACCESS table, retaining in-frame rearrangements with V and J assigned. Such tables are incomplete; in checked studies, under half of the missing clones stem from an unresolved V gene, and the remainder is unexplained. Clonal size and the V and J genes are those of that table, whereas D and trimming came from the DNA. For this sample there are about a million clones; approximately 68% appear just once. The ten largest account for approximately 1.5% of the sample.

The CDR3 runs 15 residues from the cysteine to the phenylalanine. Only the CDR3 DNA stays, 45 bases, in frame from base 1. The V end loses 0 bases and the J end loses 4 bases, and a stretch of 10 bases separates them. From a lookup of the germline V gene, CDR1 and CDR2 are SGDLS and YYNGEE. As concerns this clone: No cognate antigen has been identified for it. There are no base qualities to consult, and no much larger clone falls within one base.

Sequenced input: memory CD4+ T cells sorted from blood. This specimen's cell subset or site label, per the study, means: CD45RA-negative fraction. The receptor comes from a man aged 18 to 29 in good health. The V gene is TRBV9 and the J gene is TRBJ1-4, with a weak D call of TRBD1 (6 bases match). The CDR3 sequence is CASSVGGRFNEKLFF. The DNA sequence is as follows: TGTGCCAGCAGCGTAGGGGGGCGGTTTAATGAAAAACTGTTTTTT. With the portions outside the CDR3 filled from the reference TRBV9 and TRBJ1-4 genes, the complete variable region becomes DSGVTQTPKHLITATGQRVTLRCSPRSGDLSVYWYQQSLDQGLQFLIQYYNGEERAKGNILERFSAQQFPDLHSELNLSSLELGDSALYFCASSVGGRFNEKLFFGSGTQLSVL.